This TCR beta chain was observed in a study of T-cell memory formation after mild COVID-19. About the research overall: TCR clusters largely stayed donor specific. Study-level points and caveats: CD4/CD8 balance held among clones contracting day 15 to 85, and later expanders leaned CD4+. The study found contracting CD4+ clones mainly in CM and EM and contracting CD8+ clones in EMRA.

This clonotype was counted between two and nine times. Its antigen is not identified. TCRdb analysed the 5' RACE reads with MiXCR anew, one entry per CDR3 protein. The data contain under 650,000 distinct CDR3 sequences, more than 15% of them singletons. Germline V gene sequence: CDR1 MNHEY, CDR2 SMNVEV (reference sequence). V lost 6 bases and J lost 3; bases outside the gene matches: 8. The CDR3 runs to 15 residues. The receptor was isolated from an adult woman who had mild COVID-19 (a few samples of this study predate the infection). Cell type and time point are not known. V gene TRBV27 combines with J gene TRBJ2-1; 7 bases fit TRBD1. The material sequenced was PBMCs or a T cell subset sorted from them (not recorded which). The CDR3 protein is CASSLTGTVYNEQFF. The CDR3 coding sequence is TGTGCCAGCAGCCTCACCGGGACAGTCTACAATGAGCAGTTCTTC.